This TCR beta chain comes out of a study of early T cells in non-severe SARS-CoV-2 infection. For the study at large: Chains were unpaired, as sequencing was done on bulk RNA from unsorted whole blood.

This clonotype was counted at least ten times. The TCR library protocol attached unique molecular identifiers to the individual cDNA molecules. In TCRdb, the 5' RACE reads were re-called with MiXCR into one record per CDR3 protein. The data contain fewer than 55,000 distinct CDR3 sequences, about 9.1% of them singletons. Germline values: CDR1 SNHLY, CDR2 FYNNEI. There are 13 residues in the CDR3. V gave up 6 bases and J gave up 3 bases; unmatched junction bases: 1. This sequence joins TRBV2 and TRBJ2-1; 8 nucleotides agree with TRBD1. The source of this sequence is an adult who was a healthcare worker with PCR-confirmed SARS-CoV-2 infection or an uninfected control (not recorded which). The specimen sequenced was whole blood. DNA of the CDR3: TGTGCCAGCAGGGACAGGGTCTACAATGAGCAGTTCTTC. As protein: CASRDRVYNEQFF.